This TCR beta chain was captured in a study of STAT5B mutations in CD4+ large granular lymphocyte leukemia. Germline-derived CDR1 and CDR2 are SGHRS and YFSETQ. V was clipped by 2 bases and J by 0 bases, with 6 bases between them. This CDR3 contains 15 residues. Method: immunoSEQ multiplex PCR; TCRdb's copy keeps in-frame clones and lacks some. Among some 38,000 clones listed, about 80% were seen once. The receptor was derived from a human donor in good health. J is TRBJ2-6 and V is TRBV5-1; unclear D gene. Sequences were obtained from CD4+ T cells from blood buffy coats. The CDR3, as DNA: TGCGCCAGCAGCTTAGAGTACTCTGGGGCCAACGTCCTGACTTTC. The encoded protein is CASSLEYSGANVLTF.